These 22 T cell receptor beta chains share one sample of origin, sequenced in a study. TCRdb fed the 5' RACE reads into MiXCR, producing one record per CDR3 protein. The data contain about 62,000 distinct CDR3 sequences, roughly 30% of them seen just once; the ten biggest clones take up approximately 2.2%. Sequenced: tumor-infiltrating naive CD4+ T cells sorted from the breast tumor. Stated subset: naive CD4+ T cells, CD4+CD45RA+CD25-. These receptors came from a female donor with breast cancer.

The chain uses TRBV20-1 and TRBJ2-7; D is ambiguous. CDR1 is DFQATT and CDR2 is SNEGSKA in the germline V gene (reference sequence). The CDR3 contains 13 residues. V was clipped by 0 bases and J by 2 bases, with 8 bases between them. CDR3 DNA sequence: TGCAGTGCTAGAGAGGTCAGAACCTACGAGCAGTACTTC. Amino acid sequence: CSAREVRTYEQYF.

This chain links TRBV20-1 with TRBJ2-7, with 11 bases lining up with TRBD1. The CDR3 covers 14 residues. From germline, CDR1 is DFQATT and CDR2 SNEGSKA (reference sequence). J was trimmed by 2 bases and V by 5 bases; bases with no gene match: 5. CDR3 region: CSAESGQGAYEQYF. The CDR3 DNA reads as TGCAGTGCTGAGTCGGGACAGGGGGCCTACGAGCAGTACTTC.

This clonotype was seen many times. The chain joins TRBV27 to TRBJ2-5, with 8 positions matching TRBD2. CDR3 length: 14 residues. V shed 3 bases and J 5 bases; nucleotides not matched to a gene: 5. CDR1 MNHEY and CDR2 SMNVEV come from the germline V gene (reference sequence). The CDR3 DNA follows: TGTGCCAGCAGTTTTGGGACTAGAAGGGAGACCCAGTACTTC. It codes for CASSFGTRRETQYF.

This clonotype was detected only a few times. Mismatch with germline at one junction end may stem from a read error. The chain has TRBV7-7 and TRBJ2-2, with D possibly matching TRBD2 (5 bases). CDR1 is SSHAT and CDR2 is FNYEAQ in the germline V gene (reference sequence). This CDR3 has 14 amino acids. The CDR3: CASSTDYRAGELFF. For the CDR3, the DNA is TGTGCTAGCAGCACCGACTACCGCGCCGGGGAGCTGTTTTTT.

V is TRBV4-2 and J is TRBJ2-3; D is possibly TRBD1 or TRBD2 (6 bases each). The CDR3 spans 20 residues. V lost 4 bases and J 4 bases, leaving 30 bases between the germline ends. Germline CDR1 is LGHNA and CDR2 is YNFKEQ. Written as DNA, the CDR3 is TGTGCCAGCAGCCCTCACAGGGTCCGCGGCGGGGAACCAGTACCAGATACGCAGTATTTT. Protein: CASSPHRVRGGEPVPDTQYF.

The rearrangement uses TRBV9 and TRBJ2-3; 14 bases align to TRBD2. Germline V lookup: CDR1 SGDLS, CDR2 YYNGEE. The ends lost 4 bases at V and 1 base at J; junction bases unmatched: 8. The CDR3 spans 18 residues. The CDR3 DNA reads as TGTGCCAGCAGCTTGGGACTAGCGGGGGCCCGGGGCACAGATACGCAGTATTTT. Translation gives CASSLGLAGARGTDTQYF.

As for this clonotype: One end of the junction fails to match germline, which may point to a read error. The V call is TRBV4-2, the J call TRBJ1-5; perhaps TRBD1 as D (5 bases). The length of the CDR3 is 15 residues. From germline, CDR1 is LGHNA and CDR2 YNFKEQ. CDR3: CASSQGGNSYQPQHF. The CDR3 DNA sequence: TGTGCCAGCAGCCAAGGGGGGAATAGCTATCAGCCCCAGCATTTT.

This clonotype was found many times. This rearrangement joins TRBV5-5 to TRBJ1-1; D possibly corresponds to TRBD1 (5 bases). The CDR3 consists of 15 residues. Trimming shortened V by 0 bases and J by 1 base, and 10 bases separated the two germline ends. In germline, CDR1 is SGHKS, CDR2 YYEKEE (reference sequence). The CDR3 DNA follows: TGTGCCAGCAGCTTGGCGAAAGACAGGAACACTGAAGCTTTCTTT. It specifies CASSLAKDRNTEAFF.

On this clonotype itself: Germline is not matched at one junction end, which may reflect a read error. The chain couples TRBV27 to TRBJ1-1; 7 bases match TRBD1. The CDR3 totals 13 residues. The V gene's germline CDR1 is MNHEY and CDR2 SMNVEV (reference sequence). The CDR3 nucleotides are TGTGCCAGCGGTTTGACAGGGAGCACTGAAGCTTTCTTT. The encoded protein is CASGLTGSTEAFF.

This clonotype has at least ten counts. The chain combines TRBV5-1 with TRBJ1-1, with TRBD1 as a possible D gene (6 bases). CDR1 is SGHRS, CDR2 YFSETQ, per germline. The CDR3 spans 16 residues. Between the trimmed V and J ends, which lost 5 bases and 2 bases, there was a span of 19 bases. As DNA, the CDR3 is TGCGCCAGCAGTGGGGGCAGGCACTTAATTAACACTGAAGCTTTCTTT. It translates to CASSGGRHLINTEAFF.

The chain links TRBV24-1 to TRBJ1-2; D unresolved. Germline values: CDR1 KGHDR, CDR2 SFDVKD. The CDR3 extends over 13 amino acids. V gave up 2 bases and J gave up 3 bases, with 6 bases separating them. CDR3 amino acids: CATSDSHDYGYTF. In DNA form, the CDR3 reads TGTGCCACCAGTGATTCACATGACTATGGCTACACCTTC.

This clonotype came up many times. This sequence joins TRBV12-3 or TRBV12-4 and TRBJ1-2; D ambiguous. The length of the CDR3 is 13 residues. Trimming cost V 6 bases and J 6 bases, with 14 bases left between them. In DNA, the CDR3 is TGTGCCAGCAGCTCGGGGTACTACGATGGCTACACCTTC. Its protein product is CASSSGYYDGYTF.

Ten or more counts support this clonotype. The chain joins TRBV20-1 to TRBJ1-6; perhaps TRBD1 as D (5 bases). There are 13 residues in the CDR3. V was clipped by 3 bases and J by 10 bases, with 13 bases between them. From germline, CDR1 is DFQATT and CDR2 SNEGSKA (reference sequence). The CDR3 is CSASGPGESPLHF. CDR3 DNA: TGCAGTGCTAGTGGGCCGGGGGAATCACCCCTCCACTTT.

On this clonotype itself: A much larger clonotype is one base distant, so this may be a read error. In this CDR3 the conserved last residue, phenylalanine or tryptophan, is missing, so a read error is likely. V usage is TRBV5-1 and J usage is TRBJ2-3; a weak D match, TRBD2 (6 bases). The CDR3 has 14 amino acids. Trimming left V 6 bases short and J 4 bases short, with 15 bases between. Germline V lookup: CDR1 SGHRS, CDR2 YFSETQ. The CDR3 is CASTLTAGSDTQYL. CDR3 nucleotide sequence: TGCGCCAGCACCCTGACGGCGGGGTCAGATACGCAGTATCTT.

The CDR3 DNA reads TGTGCCATCAGTGCGGTGACTGGAATTACAGATACGCAGTATTTT. Amino acid sequence: CAISAVTGITDTQYF. The V gene is TRBV10-3, the J gene TRBJ2-3; D uncertain. Germline loops: CDR1 ENHRY, CDR2 SYGVKD. V was cut by 4 bases and J by 3 bases, with 14 bases left in between. The CDR3 totals 15 residues.

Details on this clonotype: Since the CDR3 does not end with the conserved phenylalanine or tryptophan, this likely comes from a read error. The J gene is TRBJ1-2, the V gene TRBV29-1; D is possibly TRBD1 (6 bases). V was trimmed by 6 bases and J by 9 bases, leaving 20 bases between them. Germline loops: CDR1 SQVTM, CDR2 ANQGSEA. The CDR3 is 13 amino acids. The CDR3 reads CSVIGGRGVRYTY. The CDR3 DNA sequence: TGCAGCGTGATCGGGGGGCGCGGGGTTCGCTACACCTAC.

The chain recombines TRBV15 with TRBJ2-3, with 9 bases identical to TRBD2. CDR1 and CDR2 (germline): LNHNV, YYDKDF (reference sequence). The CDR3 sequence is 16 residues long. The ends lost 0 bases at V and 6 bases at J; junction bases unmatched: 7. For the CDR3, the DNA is TGTGCCACCAGCAGAGATCTAGCGGGGTCCATGGATACGCAGTATTTT. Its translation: CATSRDLAGSMDTQYF.

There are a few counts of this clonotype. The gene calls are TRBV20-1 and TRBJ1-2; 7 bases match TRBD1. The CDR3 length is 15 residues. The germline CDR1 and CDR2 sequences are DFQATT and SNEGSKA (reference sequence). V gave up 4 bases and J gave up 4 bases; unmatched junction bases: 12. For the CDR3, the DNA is TGCAGTGCTATCACCTATGCCGGGACAGTCTATGGCTACACCTTC. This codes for CSAITYAGTVYGYTF.

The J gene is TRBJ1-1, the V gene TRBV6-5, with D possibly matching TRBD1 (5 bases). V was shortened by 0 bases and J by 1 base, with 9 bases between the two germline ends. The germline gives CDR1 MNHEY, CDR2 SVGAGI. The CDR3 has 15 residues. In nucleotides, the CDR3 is TGTGCCAGCAGTTACTCGGGACCCGAGAACACTGAAGCTTTCTTT. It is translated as CASSYSGPENTEAFF.

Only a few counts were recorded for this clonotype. The CDR3 sequence: CASSTGPSGGETQYF. The CDR3 DNA reads as TGCGCCAGCAGCACTGGACCTAGCGGGGGAGAGACCCAGTACTTC. The V and J genes are TRBV5-1 and TRBJ2-5; TRBD2 aligns across 10 bases. Per the germline V gene, CDR1 is SGHRS and CDR2 is YFSETQ. The junction had 7 bases not matched to a gene; V was cut back by 4 bases and J by 4 bases. The CDR3 is made up of 15 amino acids.

The CDR3 is CASRSRDVSNEKLFF. CDR3 nucleotide sequence: TGCGCCAGCAGATCCCGGGACGTATCAAATGAAAAACTGTTTTTT. The J gene is TRBJ1-4, the V gene TRBV5-1; a weak D match, TRBD1 (5 bases). This CDR3 spans 15 amino acids. Trimming stripped 5 bases from V and 5 bases from J, with 16 bases between. CDR1 and CDR2 (germline): SGHRS, YFSETQ.

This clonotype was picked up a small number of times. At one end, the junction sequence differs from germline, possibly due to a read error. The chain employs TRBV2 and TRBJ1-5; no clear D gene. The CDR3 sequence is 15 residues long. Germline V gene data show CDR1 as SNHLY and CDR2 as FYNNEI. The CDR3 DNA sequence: TGTGCCAGCAGTGTCCTGGGTAGCAGCAGTCAGCCCCAGCATTTT. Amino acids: CASSVLGSSSQPQHF.